This T cell receptor beta chain comes out of a study of cytomegalovirus exposure and HLA in healthy donors. In the study overall: HLA-typed donors contributed approximately 86 million unique TCRs, which were held in an early data release. Study results and caveats: The study designated about 180 TCR beta chains cytomegalovirus-associated.

PCR primers comprised 60 Vbeta and 13 Jbeta primers. Sequenced by immunoSEQ multiplex PCR; TCRdb stores in-frame clones only, minus some. The sample has roughly 120,000 clones, over 60% seen once. A word on this clone: Its antigen is as yet unknown.

CDR1 is LGHNA, CDR2 YSLEER, per germline. Trimming cost V 2 bases and J 0 bases, with 11 bases left between them. The CDR3 covers 15 residues. The chain combines TRBV4-3 with TRBJ2-7; tentative D call: TRBD2 (7 bases). The sequencing input was PBMCs. The origin of this receptor is a man younger than 30 in good health and CMV-seronegative. The CDR3 loop is CASSQLRGGSYEQYF. CDR3 DNA sequence: TGCGCCAGCAGCCAATTAAGGGGGGGCTCCTACGAGCAGTACTTC.